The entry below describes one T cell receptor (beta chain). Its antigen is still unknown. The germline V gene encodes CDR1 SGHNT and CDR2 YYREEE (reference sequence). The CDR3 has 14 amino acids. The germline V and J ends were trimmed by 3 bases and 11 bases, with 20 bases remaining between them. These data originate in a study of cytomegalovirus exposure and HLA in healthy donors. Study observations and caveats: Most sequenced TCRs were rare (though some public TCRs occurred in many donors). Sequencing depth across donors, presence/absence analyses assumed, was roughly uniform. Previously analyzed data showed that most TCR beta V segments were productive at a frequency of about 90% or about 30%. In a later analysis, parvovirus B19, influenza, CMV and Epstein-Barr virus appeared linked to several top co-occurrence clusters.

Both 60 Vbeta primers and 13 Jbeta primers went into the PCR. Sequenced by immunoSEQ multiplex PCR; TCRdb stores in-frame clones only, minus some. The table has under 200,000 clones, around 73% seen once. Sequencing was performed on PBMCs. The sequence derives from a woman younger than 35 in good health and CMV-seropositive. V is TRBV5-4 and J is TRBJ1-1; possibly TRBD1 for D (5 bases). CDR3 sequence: CASSSFRDSEGAFF. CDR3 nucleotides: TGTGCCAGCAGCTCATTCCGGGACTCCGAAGGGGCTTTCTTT. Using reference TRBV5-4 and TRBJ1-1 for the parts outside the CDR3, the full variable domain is ETGVTQSPTHLIKTRGQQVTLRCSSQSGHNTVSWYQQALGQGPQFIFQYYREEENGRGNFPPRFSGLQFPNYSSELNVNALELDDSALYLCASSSFRDSEGAFFGQGTRLTVV.